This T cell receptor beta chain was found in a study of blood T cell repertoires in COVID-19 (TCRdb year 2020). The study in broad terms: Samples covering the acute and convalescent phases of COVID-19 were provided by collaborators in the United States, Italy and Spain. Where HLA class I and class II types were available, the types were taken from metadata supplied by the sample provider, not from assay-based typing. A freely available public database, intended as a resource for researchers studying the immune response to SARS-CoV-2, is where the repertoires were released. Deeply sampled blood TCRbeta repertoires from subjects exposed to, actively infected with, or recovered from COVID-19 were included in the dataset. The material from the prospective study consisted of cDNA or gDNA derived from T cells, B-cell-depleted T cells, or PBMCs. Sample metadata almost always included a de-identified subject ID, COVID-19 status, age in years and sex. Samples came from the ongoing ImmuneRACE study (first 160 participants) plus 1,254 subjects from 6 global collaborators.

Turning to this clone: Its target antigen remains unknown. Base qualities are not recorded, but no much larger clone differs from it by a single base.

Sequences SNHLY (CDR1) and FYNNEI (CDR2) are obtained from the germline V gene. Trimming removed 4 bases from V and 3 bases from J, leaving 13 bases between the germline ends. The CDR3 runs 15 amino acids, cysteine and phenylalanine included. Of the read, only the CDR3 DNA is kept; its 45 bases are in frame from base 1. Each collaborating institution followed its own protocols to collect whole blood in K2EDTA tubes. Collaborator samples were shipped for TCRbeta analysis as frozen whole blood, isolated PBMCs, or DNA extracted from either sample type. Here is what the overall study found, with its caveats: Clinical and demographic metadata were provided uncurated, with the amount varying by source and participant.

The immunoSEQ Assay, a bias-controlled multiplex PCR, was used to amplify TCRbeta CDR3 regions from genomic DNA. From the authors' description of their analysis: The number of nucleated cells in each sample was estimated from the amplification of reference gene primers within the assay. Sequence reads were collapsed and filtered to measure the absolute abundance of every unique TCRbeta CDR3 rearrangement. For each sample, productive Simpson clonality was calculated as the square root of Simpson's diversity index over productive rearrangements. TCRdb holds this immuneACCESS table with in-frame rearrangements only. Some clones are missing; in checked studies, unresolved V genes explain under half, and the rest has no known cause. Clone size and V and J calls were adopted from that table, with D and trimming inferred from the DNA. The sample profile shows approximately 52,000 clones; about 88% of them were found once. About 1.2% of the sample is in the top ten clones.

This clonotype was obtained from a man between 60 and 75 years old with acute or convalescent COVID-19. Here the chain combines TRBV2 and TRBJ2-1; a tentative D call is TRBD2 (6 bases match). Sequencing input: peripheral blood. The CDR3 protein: CASSGGRTIYNEQFF. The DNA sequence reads TGTGCCAGCAGTGGAGGGAGGACTATCTACAATGAGCAGTTCTTC.